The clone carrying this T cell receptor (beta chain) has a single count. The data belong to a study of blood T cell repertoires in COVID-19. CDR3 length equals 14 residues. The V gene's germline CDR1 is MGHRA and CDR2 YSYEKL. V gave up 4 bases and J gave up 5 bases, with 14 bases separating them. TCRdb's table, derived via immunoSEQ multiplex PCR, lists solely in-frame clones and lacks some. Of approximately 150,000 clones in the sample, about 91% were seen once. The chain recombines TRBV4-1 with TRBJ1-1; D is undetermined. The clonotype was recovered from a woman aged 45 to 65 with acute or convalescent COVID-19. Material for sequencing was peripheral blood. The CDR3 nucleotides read TGCGCCAGCAGCCTCTCATTTTCGCGGACTGAAGCTTTCTTT. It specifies CASSLSFSRTEAFF.